This passage covers 12 T cell receptor beta chains from one sample sequenced in a study of blood T cell repertoires in COVID-19. The protocol was immunoSEQ multiplex PCR, while the TCRdb copy is restricted to in-frame clones and leaves out a portion. The table lists under 450,000 clones, about 87% of them singletons. The sample was PBMCs or T cells enriched from blood (not recorded which). Receptor source: a man between 25 and 39 years old who had recovered from COVID-19.

This clone was seen once. This chain uses TRBV10-3 with TRBJ1-6; possibly TRBD1 for D (6 bases). CDR1 and CDR2 (germline): ENHRY, SYGVKD. The V gene lost 8 bases and the J gene lost 7 bases, with 12 bases spanning the gap. There are 13 residues in the CDR3. The CDR3 DNA sequence: TGTGCCATCGCGGGAGGGGGGAATTCACCCCTCCACTTT. The encoded protein is CAIAGGGNSPLHF.

Points on this clone: Other DNA variants within this sample encode the same CDR3. V and J are TRBV5-1 and TRBJ1-1, with D possibly being TRBD1 (5 bases). This CDR3 has 14 residues. Trimming pared 2 bases from V and 3 bases from J, leaving 11 bases between. Germline V gene data show CDR1 as SGHRS and CDR2 as YFSETQ. CDR3 amino acids: CASSLGQGYTEAFF. The CDR3 DNA sequence: TGCGCCAGCAGCTTAGGCCAGGGCTACACTGAAGCTTTCTTT.

The V gene is TRBV4-1, the J gene TRBJ1-1; TRBD1 might be the D (5 bases). Germline V CDR1 and CDR2: MGHRA, YSYEKL. Trimming shortened V by 1 base and J by 1 base, and 10 bases separated the two germline ends. CDR3 size: 15 residues. DNA for the CDR3: TGCGCCAGCAGCCAAGGTGGGGCCAGGAACACTGAAGCTTTCTTT. This codes for CASSQGGARNTEAFF.

The chain joins TRBV14 to TRBJ1-2; D ambiguous. The CDR3 is made up of 14 amino acids. CDR1 is SGHDN and CDR2 is FVKESK in the germline V gene. Trimming took off 0 bases at V and 3 bases at J, with 8 bases between the two ends. In nucleotides, the CDR3 is TGTGCCAGCAGCCAAGATTCCTCGGACTATGGCTACACCTTC. This codes for CASSQDSSDYGYTF.

The chain combines TRBV3-1 (or the pseudogene TRBV3-2) with TRBJ2-1; tentatively, D is TRBD1 (6 bases). CDR3 length: 15 residues. Trimming pared 4 bases from V and 7 bases from J, leaving 17 bases between. CDR1 is LGHDT, CDR2 YNNKEL, per germline (reference sequence). The DNA of the CDR3 is TGTGCCAGCAGCCCTCAGGGGTTTGTGTATAATGAGCAGTTCTTC. It yields the protein CASSPQGFVYNEQFF.

This clone was counted ten times or more. Within the sample, other DNA sequences also encode this same CDR3. The genes are TRBV7-8 and TRBJ1-5; the D gene is possibly TRBD1 (6 bases). V was shortened by 2 bases and J by 2 bases, with 10 bases between the two germline ends. Germline V gene sequence: CDR1 SGHVS, CDR2 FQNEAQ. The CDR3 length is 15 residues. CDR3 in amino acids: CASSLRGNGNQPQHF. DNA of the CDR3: TGTGCCAGCAGCTTAAGGGGGAACGGCAATCAGCCCCAGCATTTT.

V is TRBV11-2 and J is TRBJ1-1; D is possibly TRBD1 (5 bases). The germline V gene has CDR1 SGHAT and CDR2 FQNNGV. The CDR3 is 17 residues long. Trimming took 1 base from V and 0 from J, leaving 15 bases between them. The CDR3 nucleotides are TGTGCCAGCAGCTTAGTGGACACACTTGGGATGAACACTGAAGCTTTCTTT. Protein product: CASSLVDTLGMNTEAFF. The entire variable domain, with the rest obtained from reference TRBV11-2 and TRBJ1-1, is as follows: EAGVAQSPRYKIIEKRQSVAFWCNPISGHATLYWYQQILGQGPKLLIQFQNNGVVDDSQLPKDRFSAERLKGVDSTLKIQPAKLEDSAVYLCASSLVDTLGMNTEAFFGQGTRLTVV.

This clone was seen more than once but under ten times. The CDR3 nucleotides read TGTGCCAGCAGCCGACAGGGATCTGGCATTCAGTACTTC. This sequence encodes CASSRQGSGIQYF. The J gene is TRBJ2-4, the V gene TRBV7-8; 7 bases match TRBD1. The V gene end was trimmed by 5 bases and the J gene end by 9 bases; junction bases not matched to a gene: 7. CDR3 length equals 13 residues. CDR1 and CDR2 (germline): SGHVS, FQNEAQ.

This chain connects TRBV3-1 (or the pseudogene TRBV3-2) to TRBJ2-2; D is possibly TRBD1 (5 bases). The length of the CDR3 is 14 residues. Trimming removed 9 bases at V and 2 bases at J, with 13 bases between. Germline V gene lookup returns CDR1 LGHDT and CDR2 YNNKEL (reference sequence). The CDR3 sequence is CASLDRENTGELFF. CDR3 sequence (DNA): TGTGCCAGTTTAGACAGAGAAAACACCGGGGAGCTGTTTTTT.

This rearrangement joins TRBV5-5 to TRBJ2-1, with D possibly TRBD2 on 6 matching bases. The CDR3 contains 12 residues. The germline CDR1 and CDR2 sequences are SGHKS and YYEKEE (reference sequence). V was cut by 7 bases and J by 7 bases, with 12 bases left in between. The CDR3 nucleotides are TGTGCCAGCGGAAGACTAGTTAATGAGCAGTTCTTC. Protein sequence: CASGRLVNEQFF.

The chain links TRBV30 to TRBJ1-1; 8 nucleotides align to TRBD1. The CDR3 is 17 residues long. Germline loops: CDR1 GTSNPN, CDR2 SVGIG (reference sequence). For the CDR3, the DNA is TGTTCGATAAAGGGGACACAGGGGGTGTCCATGAACACTGAAGCTTTCTTT. It is translated as CSIKGTQGVSMNTEAFF.

This clone was counted once. This rearrangement joins TRBV5-5 to TRBJ2-1; D is possibly TRBD1 (6 bases). The CDR3 totals 15 residues. CDR1 is SGHKS, CDR2 YYEKEE, per germline (reference sequence). V was shortened by 4 bases and J by 4 bases, with 15 bases between the two germline ends. CDR3 residues: CASSPATDRYNEQFF. The CDR3 DNA follows: TGTGCCAGCAGCCCGGCCACTGACAGGTACAATGAGCAGTTCTTC.